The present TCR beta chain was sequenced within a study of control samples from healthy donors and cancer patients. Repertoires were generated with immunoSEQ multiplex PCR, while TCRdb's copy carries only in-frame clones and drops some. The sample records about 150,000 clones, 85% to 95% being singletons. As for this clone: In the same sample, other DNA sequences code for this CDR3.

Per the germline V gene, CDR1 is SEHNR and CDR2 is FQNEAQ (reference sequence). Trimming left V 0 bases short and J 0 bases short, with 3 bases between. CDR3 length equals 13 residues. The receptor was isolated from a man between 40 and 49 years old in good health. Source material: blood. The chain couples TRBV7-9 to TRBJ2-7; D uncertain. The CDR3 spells CASSLAGSYEQYF. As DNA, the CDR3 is TGTGCCAGCAGCTTAGCGGGCTCCTACGAGCAGTACTTC.